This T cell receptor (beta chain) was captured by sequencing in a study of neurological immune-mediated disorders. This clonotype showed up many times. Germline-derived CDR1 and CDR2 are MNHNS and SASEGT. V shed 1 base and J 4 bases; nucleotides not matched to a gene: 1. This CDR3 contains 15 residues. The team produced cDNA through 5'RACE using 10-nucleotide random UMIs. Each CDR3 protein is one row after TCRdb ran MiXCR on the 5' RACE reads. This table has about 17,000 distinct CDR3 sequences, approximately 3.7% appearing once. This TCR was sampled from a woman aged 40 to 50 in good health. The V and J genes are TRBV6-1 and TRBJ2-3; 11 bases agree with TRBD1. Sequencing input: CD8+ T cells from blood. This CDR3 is CASSEGTGGADTQYF. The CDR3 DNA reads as TGTGCCAGCAGTGAAGGGACAGGGGGCGCAGATACGCAGTATTTT.